This record looks at one TCR beta chain sequence and its context. Its target is unknown. The sample belongs to a study of blood T cells in healthy people across ages. Notes on the study in general: Because donor CMV status was unknown, expanded clonotype changes were possibly confounded.

With a J-beta primer mix and a sample-barcoded 5' primer, a second PCR ran about 6 to 11 cycles. TCRdb reprocessed the 5' RACE reads via MiXCR and lists one record per CDR3 protein. Among fewer than 700,000 distinct CDR3 sequences listed, approximately 40% were seen once. The CDR3 totals 13 residues. V dropped 5 bases and J dropped 6; count of bases not matched to a gene: 9. Germline V gene data show CDR1 as SQVTM and CDR2 as ANQGSEA. The receptor was derived from a man of 80 years or more in good health. The rearrangement links TRBV29-1 to TRBJ1-2, with 7 bases lining up with TRBD1. The sequenced sample was blood. The CDR3 protein is CSVTRDRADGYTF. CDR3 nucleotide sequence: TGCAGCGTTACCCGGGACAGAGCGGATGGCTACACCTTC. Together with reference TRBV29-1 and TRBJ1-2, the CDR3 gives the full variable domain: SAVISQKPSRDICQRGTSLTIQCQVDSQVTMMFWYRQQPGQSLTLIATANQGSEATYESGFVIDKFPISRPNLTFSTLTVSNMSPEDSSIYLCSVTRDRADGYTFGSGTRLTVV.